A single sample is the source of the 4 T cell receptor beta chains below, sequenced in a study of OX40 agonist ivuxolimab in advanced cancers. Libraries were made using the immunoSEQ multiplex PCR assay. Imported from immuneACCESS, the table was reduced by TCRdb to in-frame sequences with V and J called. These copies leave out some clones; in studies compared against another copy, an unresolved V gene accounts for under half, and the cause of the remainder is not known. This sample lists tens of thousands of clones; about 85% were detected once. Clones ranked in the top ten supply around 1.8% of the sample. Sequencing was performed on CD4+ or CD8+ T cells sorted from blood, taken in a trial of the OX40 agonist ivuxolimab. The receptors originated from an adult with an advanced solid tumor such as melanoma, head and neck, liver or kidney cancer.

With regard to this clone: One end of the junction varies from germline; a read error may be responsible. The rearrangement uses TRBV15 and TRBJ2-5; D may be TRBD2 (6 bases). The germline gives CDR1 LNHNV, CDR2 YYDKDF (reference sequence). This CDR3 has 16 amino acids. The CDR3 region is CAASRDGGLGMETQYF. The CDR3 region has the DNA TGTGCCGCCAGCAGAGATGGAGGGTTAGGAATGGAGACCCAGTACTTC.

J is TRBJ2-5 and V is TRBV4-1; D may be TRBD1 (6 bases). Trimming took 2 bases from V and 4 from J, leaving 11 bases between them. Germline V CDR1 and CDR2: MGHRA, YSYEKL. The CDR3 is 14 residues long. The CDR3 DNA is TGCGCCAGCAGCCAAACGACAGGTCCAGAGACCCAGTACTTC. Its translation: CASSQTTGPETQYF.

The chain couples TRBV7-2 to TRBJ2-3, with 12 bases matching TRBD2. Germline loops: CDR1 SGHTA, CDR2 FQGNSA. The CDR3 runs 17 residues. V lost 3 bases, J lost 6 bases, and 10 bases stayed unmatched. DNA for the CDR3: TGTGCCAGCAGCTTTGCCCTGACTAGCGGGAGAACGGATACGCAGTATTTT. This encodes CASSFALTSGRTDTQYF.

This rearrangement joins TRBV19 to TRBJ2-3; D not certain. CDR3 length equals 15 residues. Trimming cost V 0 bases and J 0 bases, with 7 bases left between them. CDR1 LNHDA and CDR2 SQIVND come from the germline V gene (reference sequence). The CDR3: CASSIEGRSTDTQYF. The CDR3, as DNA: TGTGCCAGTAGTATAGAAGGTAGGAGCACAGATACGCAGTATTTT. The whole variable domain, remainder taken from reference TRBV19 and TRBJ2-3, is DGGITQSPKYLFRKEGQNVTLSCEQNLNHDAMYWYRQDPGQGLRLIYYSQIVNDFQKGDIAEGYSVSREKKESFPLTVTSAQKNPTAFYLCASSIEGRSTDTQYFGPGTRLTVL.